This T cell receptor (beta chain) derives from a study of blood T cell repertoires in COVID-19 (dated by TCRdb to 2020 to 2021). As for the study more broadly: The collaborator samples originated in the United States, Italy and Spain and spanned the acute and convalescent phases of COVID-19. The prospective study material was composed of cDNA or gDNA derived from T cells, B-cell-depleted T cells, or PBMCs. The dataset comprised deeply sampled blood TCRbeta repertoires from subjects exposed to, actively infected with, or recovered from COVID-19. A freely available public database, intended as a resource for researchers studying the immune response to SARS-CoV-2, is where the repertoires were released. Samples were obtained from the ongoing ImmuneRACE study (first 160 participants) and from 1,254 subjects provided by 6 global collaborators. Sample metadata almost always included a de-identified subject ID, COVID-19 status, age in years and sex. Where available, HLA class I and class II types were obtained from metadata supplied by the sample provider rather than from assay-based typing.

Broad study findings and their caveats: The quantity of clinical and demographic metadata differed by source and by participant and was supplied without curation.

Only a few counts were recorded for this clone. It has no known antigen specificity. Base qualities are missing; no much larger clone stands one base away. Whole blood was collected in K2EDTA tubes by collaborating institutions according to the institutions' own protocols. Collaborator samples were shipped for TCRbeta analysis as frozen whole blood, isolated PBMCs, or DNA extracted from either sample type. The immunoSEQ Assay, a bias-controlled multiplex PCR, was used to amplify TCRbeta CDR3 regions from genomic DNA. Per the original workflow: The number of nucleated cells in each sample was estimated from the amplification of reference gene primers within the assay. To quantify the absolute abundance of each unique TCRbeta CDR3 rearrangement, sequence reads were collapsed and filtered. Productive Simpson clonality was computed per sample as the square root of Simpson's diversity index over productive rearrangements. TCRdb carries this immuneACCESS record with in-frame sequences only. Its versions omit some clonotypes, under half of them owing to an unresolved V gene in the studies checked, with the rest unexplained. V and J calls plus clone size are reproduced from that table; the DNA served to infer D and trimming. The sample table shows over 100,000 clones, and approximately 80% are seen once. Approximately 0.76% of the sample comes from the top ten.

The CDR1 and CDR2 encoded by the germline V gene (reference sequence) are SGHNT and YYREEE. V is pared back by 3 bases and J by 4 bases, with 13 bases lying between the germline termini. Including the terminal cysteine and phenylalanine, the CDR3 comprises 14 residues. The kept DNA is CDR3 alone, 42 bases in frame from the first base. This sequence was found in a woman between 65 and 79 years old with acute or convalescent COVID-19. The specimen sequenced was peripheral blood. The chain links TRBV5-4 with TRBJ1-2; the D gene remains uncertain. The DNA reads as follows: TGTGCCAGCAGCTCCGACGGAGCCCTCTATGGCTACACCTTC. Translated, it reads CASSSDGALYGYTF.